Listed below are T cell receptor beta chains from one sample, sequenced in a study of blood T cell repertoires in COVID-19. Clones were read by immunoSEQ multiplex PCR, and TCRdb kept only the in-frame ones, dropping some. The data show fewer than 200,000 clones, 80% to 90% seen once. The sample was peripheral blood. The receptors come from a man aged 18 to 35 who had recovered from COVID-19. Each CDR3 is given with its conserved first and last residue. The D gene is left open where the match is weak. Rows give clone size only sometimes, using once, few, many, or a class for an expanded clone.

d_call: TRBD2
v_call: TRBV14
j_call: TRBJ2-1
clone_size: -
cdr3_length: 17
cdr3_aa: CASTPGLAGVGYNEQFF
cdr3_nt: TGTGCCAGCACCCCGGGACTAGCGGGAGTAGGGTACAATGAGCAGTTCTTC

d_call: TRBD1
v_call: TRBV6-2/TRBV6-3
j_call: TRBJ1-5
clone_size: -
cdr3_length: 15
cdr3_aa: CASSYHRGSNQPQHF
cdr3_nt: TGTGCCAGCAGTTACCACAGGGGAAGCAATCAGCCCCAGCATTTT

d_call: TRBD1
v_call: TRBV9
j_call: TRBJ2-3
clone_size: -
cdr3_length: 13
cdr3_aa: CASRGQGTDTQYF
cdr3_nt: TGTGCCTCGAGGGGACAGGGAACAGATACGCAGTATTTT

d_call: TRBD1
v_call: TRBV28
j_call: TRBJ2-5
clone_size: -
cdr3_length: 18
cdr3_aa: CASSLLGQGAPEVETQYF
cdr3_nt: TGTGCCAGCAGTTTGTTAGGCCAGGGGGCGCCGGAGGTGGAGACCCAGTACTTC

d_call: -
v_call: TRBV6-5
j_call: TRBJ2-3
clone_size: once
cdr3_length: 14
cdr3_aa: CASSSLIVTDTQYF
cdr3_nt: TGTGCCAGCAGTTCCTTAATTGTGACAGATACGCAGTATTTT

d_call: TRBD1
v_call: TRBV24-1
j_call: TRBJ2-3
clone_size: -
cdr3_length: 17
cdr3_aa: CATSDSTGTGGFDTQYF
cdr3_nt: TGTGCCACCAGTGATTCTACCGGGACAGGGGGCTTTGATACGCAGTATTTT

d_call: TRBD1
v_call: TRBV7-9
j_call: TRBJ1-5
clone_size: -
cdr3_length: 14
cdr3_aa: CASSPTGRNQPQHF
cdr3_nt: TGTGCCAGCAGCCCGACAGGGCGAAATCAGCCCCAGCATTTT

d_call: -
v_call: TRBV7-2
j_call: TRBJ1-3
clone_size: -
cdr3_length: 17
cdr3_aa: CASSLGPQGHSGNTIYF
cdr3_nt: TGTGCCAGCAGCTTGGGCCCCCAGGGACACTCTGGAAACACCATATATTTT

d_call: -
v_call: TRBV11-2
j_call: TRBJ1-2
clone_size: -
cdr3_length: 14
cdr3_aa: CASSLDPGDYGYTF
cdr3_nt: TGTGCCAGCAGCTTAGATCCAGGGGACTATGGCTACACCTTC

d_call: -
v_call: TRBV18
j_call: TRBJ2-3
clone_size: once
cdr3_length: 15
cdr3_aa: CASSPPSGSTDTQYF
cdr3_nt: TGTGCCAGCTCACCCCCCTCGGGTAGCACAGATACGCAGTATTTT

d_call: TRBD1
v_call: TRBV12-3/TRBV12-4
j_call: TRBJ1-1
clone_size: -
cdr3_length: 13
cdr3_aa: CASMVTGIAEAFF
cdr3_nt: TGTGCCAGCATGGTGACAGGGATTGCTGAAGCTTTCTTT

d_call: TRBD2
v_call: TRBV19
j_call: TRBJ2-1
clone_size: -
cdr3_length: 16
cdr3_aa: CASSMPSKAGGLEQFF
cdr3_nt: TGTGCCAGTAGTATGCCCTCCAAAGCGGGAGGGCTTGAGCAGTTCTTC

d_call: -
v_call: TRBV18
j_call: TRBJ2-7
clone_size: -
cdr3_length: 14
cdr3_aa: CASSPNSGLREQYF
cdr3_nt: TGTGCCAGCTCACCAAACAGTGGCCTTCGCGAGCAGTACTTC

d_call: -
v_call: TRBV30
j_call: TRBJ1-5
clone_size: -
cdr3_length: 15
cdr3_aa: CAWSQGGQEGRPQHF
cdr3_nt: TGTGCCTGGAGCCAAGGCGGGCAGGAGGGACGGCCCCAGCATTTT

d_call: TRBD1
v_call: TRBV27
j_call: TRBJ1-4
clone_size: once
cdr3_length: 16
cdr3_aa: CASSRQGWVLNEKLFF
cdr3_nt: TGTGCCAGCAGTAGACAGGGATGGGTTCTAAATGAAAAACTGTTTTTT

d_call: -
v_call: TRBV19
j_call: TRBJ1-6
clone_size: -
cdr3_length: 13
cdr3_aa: CASQDSYNSPLHF
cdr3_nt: TGTGCCAGTCAGGACTCCTATAATTCACCCCTCCACTTT

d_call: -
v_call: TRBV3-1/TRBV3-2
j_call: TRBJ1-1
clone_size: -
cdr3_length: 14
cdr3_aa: CASSQGQMNTEAFF
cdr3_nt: TGTGCCAGCAGCCAAGGACAGATGAACACTGAAGCTTTCTTT

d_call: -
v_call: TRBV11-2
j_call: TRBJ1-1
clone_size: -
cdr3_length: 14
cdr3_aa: CASSLAGGATEAFF
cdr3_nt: TGTGCCAGCAGCTTAGCTGGGGGGGCCACTGAAGCTTTCTTT

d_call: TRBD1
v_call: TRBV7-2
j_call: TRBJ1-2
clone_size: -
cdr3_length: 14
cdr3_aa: CASSTRTGGPGYTF
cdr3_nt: TGTGCCAGCAGCACTCGGACAGGGGGTCCTGGCTACACCTTC

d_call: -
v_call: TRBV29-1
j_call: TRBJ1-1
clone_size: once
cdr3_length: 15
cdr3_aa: CSVEEMKGWNTEAFF
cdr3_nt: TGCAGCGTTGAAGAAATGAAGGGGTGGAACACTGAAGCTTTCTTT

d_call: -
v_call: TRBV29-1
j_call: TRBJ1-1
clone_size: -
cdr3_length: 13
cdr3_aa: CSVQSRGRTEAFF
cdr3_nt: TGCAGCGTCCAGTCCAGGGGACGCACTGAAGCTTTCTTT

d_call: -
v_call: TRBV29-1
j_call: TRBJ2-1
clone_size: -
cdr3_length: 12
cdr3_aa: CSVRVSPGEQFF
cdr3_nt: TGCAGCGTACGGGTTTCCCCGGGGGAGCAGTTCTTC

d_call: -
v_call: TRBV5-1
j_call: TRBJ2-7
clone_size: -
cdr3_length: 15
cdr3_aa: CASSLGENFSYEQYF
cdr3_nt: TGCGCCAGCAGCTTGGGGGAGAACTTCTCCTACGAGCAGTACTTC

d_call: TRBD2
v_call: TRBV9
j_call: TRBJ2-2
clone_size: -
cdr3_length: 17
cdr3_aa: CASSAGTSGVGTGELFF
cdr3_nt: TGTGCCAGCAGCGCAGGGACTAGCGGGGTTGGGACCGGGGAGCTGTTTTTT

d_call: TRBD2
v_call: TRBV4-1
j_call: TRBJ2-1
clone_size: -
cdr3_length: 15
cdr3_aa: CASSHLLAGGHEQFF
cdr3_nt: TGCGCCAGCAGCCACCTACTAGCGGGAGGGCATGAGCAGTTCTTC

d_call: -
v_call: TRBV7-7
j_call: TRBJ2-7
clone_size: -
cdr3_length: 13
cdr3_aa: CASSLEQGREQYF
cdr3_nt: TGTGCTAGCAGCTTGGAACAGGGCCGCGAGCAGTACTTC